This TCR beta chain was captured by sequencing in a study of blood T cell repertoires in COVID-19. Study summary: The United States, Italy and Spain were the sources of the acute and convalescent COVID-19 samples.

Participants came from fewer than 25 US areas, aged about 18 to 100 years. Assignment of participants to cohorts was predicated upon participant-reported clinical history. Resolution of symptoms, clearance, or two negative PCRs was present in recovered Cohort 3 donors. The V and J ends lost 3 bases and 1 base respectively, with 6 bases between them. The germline CDR1 and CDR2 sequences are KGHSH and LQKENI. This CDR3 contains 13 residues. Method: immunoSEQ multiplex PCR; TCRdb's copy keeps in-frame clones and lacks some. The sample carries roughly 280,000 clones, approximately 90% recorded once. Of note for this clone: Different DNA sequences within this sample yield the same CDR3.

Sequenced sample: PBMCs or T cells enriched from blood (not recorded which). This TCR came from a woman aged 50 to 60 who had recovered from COVID-19. V and J are TRBV18 and TRBJ1-1; D possibly corresponds to TRBD1 (6 bases). The DNA for the CDR3 is TGTGCCAGCTCACCGACAGGGAACACTGAAGCTTTCTTT. This sequence encodes CASSPTGNTEAFF.